This TCR beta chain comes out of a study of T cell responses to AZD1222 COVID-19 vaccine. Germline V gene lookup returns CDR1 SNHLY and CDR2 FYNNEI. V dropped 5 bases and J dropped 3 bases, with 29 bases sitting between them. This CDR3 region has 20 residues. Using immunoSEQ multiplex PCR, the repertoire was profiled, and TCRdb retains in-frame clones only, with some absent. The sample includes 40,000 to 60,000 clones, roughly 90% of them seen just once. Overall study findings and caveats: Increases in Spike-specific TCR breadth and depth were seen after two AZD1222 doses. Researchers report vaccine-associated CD4 TCRs spanning spike, with dominance at 160-218 and 743-854. Seropositivity was recorded at baseline in only five to seven AZD1222 recipients. Targets within unmutated variant regions were reportedly found for nearly half of spike-specific TCRs.

Notes on this clone: Its specificity is not known.

The clonotype comes from an adult who received the AZD1222 COVID-19 vaccine. V and J are TRBV2 and TRBJ2-4, with D tentatively TRBD1 or TRBD2 (6 bases each). This specimen consisted of peripheral blood, obtained 28 days after the second AZD1222 dose. The CDR3 DNA follows: TGTGCCAGCAGTACCATACTAGGAGGGGGAATGGAGATAGACAAAAACATTCAGTACTTC. Translated, it gives CASSTILGGGMEIDKNIQYF.